These 18 T cell receptor beta chains were all obtained from the same sample, sequenced in a study of technical replicates of blood from several donors. Sequencing used immunoSEQ multiplex PCR; TCRdb keeps in-frame clones, though not all of them. The sample has 65,000 to 95,000 clones; 95% to 98% are singletons. Sequenced input: T cells isolated from PBMCs. The receptor set was obtained from a human donor in good health.

The V call is TRBV19, the J call TRBJ1-5; 9 positions match TRBD1. V was clipped by 1 base and J by 3 bases; unmatched bases: 10. Germline-derived CDR1 and CDR2 are LNHDA and SQIVND (reference sequence). The CDR3 runs to 18 residues. The CDR3 reads CASSIGETGGPYNQPQHF. In nucleotides, the CDR3 is TGTGCCAGTAGTATAGGAGAGACAGGGGGACCCTACAATCAGCCCCAGCATTTT.

The count of this clone is one. V is TRBV4-2 and J is TRBJ1-1; no clear D. The length of the CDR3 is 12 residues. Trimming cost V 0 bases and J 8 bases, with 7 bases left between them. Germline V CDR1 and CDR2: LGHNA, YNFKEQ. The chain's CDR3 is CASSQDGHEAFF. The CDR3 DNA reads as TGTGCCAGCAGCCAAGATGGGCACGAAGCTTTCTTT.

In DNA form, the CDR3 reads TGTGCCAGCAGCATTAGCGGGGGCCGCACAGATACGCAGTATTTT. The encoded protein is CASSISGGRTDTQYF. The chain joins TRBV5-4 to TRBJ2-3; 9 bases are shared with TRBD2. V shed 4 bases and J 1 base; nucleotides not matched to a gene: 4. Germline lookup yields CDR1 SGHNT and CDR2 YYREEE (reference sequence). This CDR3 contains 15 residues.

The chain carries TRBV7-6 and TRBJ1-4; D is unresolved. Trimming removed 6 bases from V and 11 bases from J, with 13 bases in between. CDR1 and CDR2 from the germline V gene are SGHVS and FNYEAQ. CDR3 length: 12 amino acids. Here the CDR3 reads CASSASAGKLFF. The CDR3 DNA sequence: TGTGCCAGCAGTGCTTCCGCGGGGAAACTGTTTTTT.

V gene TRBV2 combines with J gene TRBJ2-5, with a possible D match to TRBD1 (6 bases). Germline V lookup: CDR1 SNHLY, CDR2 FYNNEI. The CDR3 contains 10 residues. Trimming cost V 7 bases and J 7 bases, with 7 bases left between them. The CDR3 nucleotides are TGTGCCAGCACACAGGGGACCCAGTACTTC. Amino acids: CASTQGTQYF.

As DNA, the CDR3 is TGCGCCAGCAGCCCGGTTGGGGGGGCAAGCAATTCACCCCTCCACTTT. Residues: CASSPVGGASNSPLHF. The rearrangement links TRBV5-1 to TRBJ1-6; a weak D match, TRBD1 (6 bases). This CDR3 spans 16 amino acids. Germline CDR1 and CDR2: SGHRS and YFSETQ. V shed 4 bases and J shed 7 bases, with 18 bases lying between them.

This rearrangement joins TRBV11-2 to TRBJ2-7, with TRBD2 matching 7 bases. Germline V CDR1 and CDR2: SGHAT, FQNNGV. The CDR3 runs to 15 residues. Germline trimming cut 5 bases from V and 0 bases from J; bases unmatched to any gene: 7. This CDR3 is CASSLGGGSSYEQYF. CDR3 DNA sequence: TGTGCCAGCAGCCTCGGGGGAGGGAGCTCCTACGAGCAGTACTTC.

The chain couples TRBV13 to TRBJ2-3; 9 bases agree with TRBD2. Germline-derived CDR1 and CDR2 are PRHDT and FYEKMQ (reference sequence). This CDR3 region has 15 residues. Trimming took 1 base from V and 4 from J; bases not matched to a gene: 3. This CDR3 is CASSLVSGSADTQYF. The CDR3 region has the DNA TGTGCCAGCAGCTTAGTTAGCGGGAGCGCAGATACGCAGTATTTT.

This chain joins TRBV6-1 and TRBJ1-4, with D maybe TRBD1 (6 bases). Germline CDR1 reads MNHNS; CDR2 reads SASEGT. Trimming removed 6 bases at V and 3 bases at J, with 14 bases between. The CDR3 is made up of 15 amino acids. The CDR3 sequence: CASRETQGANEKLFF. For the CDR3, the DNA is TGTGCCAGCAGGGAAACACAGGGAGCTAATGAAAAACTGTTTTTT.

This chain connects TRBV9 to TRBJ2-3, with 7 bases lining up with TRBD2. CDR1 SGDLS and CDR2 YYNGEE come from the germline V gene. The CDR3 extends over 15 amino acids. V was clipped by 4 bases and J by 6 bases; unmatched bases: 11. The CDR3 coding sequence is TGTGCCAGCAGCACGGCGGGGGTAAGGGATGATACGCAGTATTTT. This codes for CASSTAGVRDDTQYF.

This clone showed up just a few times. This sequence joins TRBV11-2 and TRBJ2-1, with TRBD2 matching 10 bases. V trimming: 5 bases; J trimming: 4 bases; junction bases outside the gene matches: 5. The CDR3 has 15 amino acids. Germline values: CDR1 SGHAT, CDR2 FQNNGV. CDR3 protein: CASSLRTSGYNEQFF. CDR3 nucleotide sequence: TGTGCCAGCAGCCTTAGGACTAGCGGTTACAATGAGCAGTTCTTC.

This clone was observed a single time. The chain couples TRBV29-1 to TRBJ2-7; 13 bases are a match to TRBD2. V lost 6 bases, J lost 6 bases, and 2 bases stayed unmatched. The length of the CDR3 is 12 residues. CDR1 and CDR2 from the germline V gene are SQVTM and ANQGSEA. The CDR3 coding sequence is TGCAGCGTAAGGACTAGCGGGAGCGAGCAGTACTTC. Its translation: CSVRTSGSEQYF.

The sample holds one count of this clone. The chain employs TRBV4-1 and TRBJ2-7; a weak D match, TRBD1 (7 bases). The V gene's germline CDR1 is MGHRA and CDR2 YSYEKL. The CDR3 has 13 amino acids. V was trimmed by 4 bases and J by 6 bases, leaving 13 bases between them. As DNA, the CDR3 is TGCGCCAGCAGCCTCTCCAGGGGGGCCGAGCAGTACTTC. This translates into CASSLSRGAEQYF.

The V gene is TRBV5-1, the J gene TRBJ2-3; 7 nucleotides align to TRBD2. This CDR3 comprises 14 residues. Germline loops: CDR1 SGHRS, CDR2 YFSETQ. V lost 2 bases, J lost 4 bases, and 4 bases stayed unmatched. This CDR3 reads CASSFRLAADTQYF. CDR3 DNA: TGCGCCAGCAGCTTCAGACTAGCAGCAGATACGCAGTATTTT.

V and J are TRBV5-5 and TRBJ1-1, with D unclear. Trimming pared 2 bases from V and 4 bases from J, leaving 12 bases between. The CDR3 is 14 residues long. CDR1 is SGHKS and CDR2 is YYEKEE in the germline V gene (reference sequence). CDR3 residues: CASSFGISGTEAFF. The CDR3 DNA follows: TGTGCCAGCAGCTTCGGGATTAGCGGCACTGAAGCTTTCTTT.

J is TRBJ1-6 and V is TRBV30; 8 positions match TRBD1. V shed 1 base and J 7 bases; nucleotides not matched to a gene: 9. The CDR3 covers 16 residues. CDR1 GTSNPN and CDR2 SVGIG come from the germline V gene (reference sequence). DNA of the CDR3: TGTGCCTGGAGTGCTCGGACAGGGAGATTGAATTCACCCCTCCACTTT. Encoded protein: CAWSARTGRLNSPLHF.

The chain recombines TRBV9 with TRBJ1-1; 10 bases fit TRBD1. From germline, CDR1 is SGDLS and CDR2 YYNGEE. The CDR3 totals 22 residues. V shed 4 bases and J 0 bases; nucleotides not matched to a gene: 24. The CDR3 bases are TGTGCCAGCAGCTCGGCGGGAGGAATAGGACAGGGGGTAAGGGGCATGAACACTGAAGCTTTCTTT. This gives the protein CASSSAGGIGQGVRGMNTEAFF.

This clone came up once. The chain uses TRBV9 and TRBJ2-7; tentatively, D is TRBD1 (6 bases). Germline V lookup: CDR1 SGDLS, CDR2 YYNGEE. V was clipped by 4 bases and J by 0 bases, with 14 bases between them. CDR3 length: 15 amino acids. The CDR3 nucleotides are TGTGCCAGCAGCCTGAGTACAGGGAGCTCCTACGAGCAGTACTTC. It translates to CASSLSTGSSYEQYF.